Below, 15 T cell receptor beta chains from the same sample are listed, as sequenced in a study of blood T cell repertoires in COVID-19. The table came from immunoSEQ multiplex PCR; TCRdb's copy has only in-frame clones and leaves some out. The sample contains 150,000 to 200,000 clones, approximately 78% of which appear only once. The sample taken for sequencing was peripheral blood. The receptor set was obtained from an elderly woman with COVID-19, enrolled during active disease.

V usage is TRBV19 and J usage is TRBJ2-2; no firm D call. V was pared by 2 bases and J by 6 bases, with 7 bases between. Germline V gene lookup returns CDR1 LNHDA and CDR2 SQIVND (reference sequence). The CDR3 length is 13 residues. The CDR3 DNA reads TGTGCCAGTAGTATACAGGTAGCCGGGGAGCTGTTTTTT. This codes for CASSIQVAGELFF.

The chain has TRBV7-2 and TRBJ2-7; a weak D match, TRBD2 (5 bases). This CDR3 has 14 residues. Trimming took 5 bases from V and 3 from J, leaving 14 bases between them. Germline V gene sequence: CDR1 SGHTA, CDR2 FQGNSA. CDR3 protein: CASSPSPPGYEQYF. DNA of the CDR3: TGTGCCAGCAGCCCTAGCCCCCCTGGCTACGAGCAGTACTTC.

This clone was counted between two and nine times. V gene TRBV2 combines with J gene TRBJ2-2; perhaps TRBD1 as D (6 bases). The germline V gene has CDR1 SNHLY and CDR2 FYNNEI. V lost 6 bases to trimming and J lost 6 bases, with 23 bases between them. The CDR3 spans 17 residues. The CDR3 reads CASRSITQGISAGELFF. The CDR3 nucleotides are TGTGCCAGCAGAAGCATAACACAGGGTATCTCGGCCGGGGAGCTGTTTTTT. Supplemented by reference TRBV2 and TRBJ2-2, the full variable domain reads EPEVTQTPSHQVTQMGQEVILRCVPISNHLYFYWYRQILGQKVEFLVSFYNNEISEKSEIFDDQFSVERPDGSNFTLKIRSTKLEDSAMYFCASRSITQGISAGELFFGEGSRLTVL.

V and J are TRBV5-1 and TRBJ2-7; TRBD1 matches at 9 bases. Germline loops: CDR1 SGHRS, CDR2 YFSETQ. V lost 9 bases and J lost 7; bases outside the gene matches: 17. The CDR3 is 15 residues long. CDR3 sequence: CATRIMGQGIGEQYF. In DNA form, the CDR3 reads TGCGCCACCCGCATTATGGGACAGGGAATAGGAGAGCAGTACTTC.

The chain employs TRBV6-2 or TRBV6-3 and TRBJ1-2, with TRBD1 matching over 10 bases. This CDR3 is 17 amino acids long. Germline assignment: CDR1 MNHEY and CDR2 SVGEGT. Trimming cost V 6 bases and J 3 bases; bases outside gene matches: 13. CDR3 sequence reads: CASSHRPGQGRYYGYTF. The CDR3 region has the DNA TGTGCCAGCAGCCACAGACCGGGACAGGGGCGCTACTATGGCTACACCTTC.

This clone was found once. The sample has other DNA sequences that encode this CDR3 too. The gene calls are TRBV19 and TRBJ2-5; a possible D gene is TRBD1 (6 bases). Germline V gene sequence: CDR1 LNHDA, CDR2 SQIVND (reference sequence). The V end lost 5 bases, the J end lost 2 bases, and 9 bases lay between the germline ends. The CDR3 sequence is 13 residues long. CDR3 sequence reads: CASSWTAQETQYF. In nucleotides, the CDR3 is TGTGCCAGTAGTTGGACAGCGCAAGAGACCCAGTACTTC.

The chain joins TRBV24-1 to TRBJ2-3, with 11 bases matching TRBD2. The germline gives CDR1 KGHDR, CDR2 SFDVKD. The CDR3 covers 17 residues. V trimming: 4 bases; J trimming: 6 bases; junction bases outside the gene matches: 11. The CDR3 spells CATSDSGLAVPGDTQYF. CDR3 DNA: TGTGCCACCAGTGACTCGGGACTAGCGGTCCCGGGGGATACGCAGTATTTT.

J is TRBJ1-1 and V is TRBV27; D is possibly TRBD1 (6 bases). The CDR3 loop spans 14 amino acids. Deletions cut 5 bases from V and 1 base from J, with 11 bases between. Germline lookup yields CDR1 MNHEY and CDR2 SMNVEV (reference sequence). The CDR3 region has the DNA TGTGCCAGCAGTACAGGGTCCTCGAACACTGAAGCTTTCTTT. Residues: CASSTGSSNTEAFF.

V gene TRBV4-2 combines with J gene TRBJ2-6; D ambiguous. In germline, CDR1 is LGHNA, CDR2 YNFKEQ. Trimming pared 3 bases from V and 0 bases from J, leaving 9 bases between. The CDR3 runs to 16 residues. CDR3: CASSQAVSSGANVLTF. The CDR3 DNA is TGTGCCAGCAGCCAGGCCGTCTCCTCTGGGGCCAACGTCCTGACTTTC.

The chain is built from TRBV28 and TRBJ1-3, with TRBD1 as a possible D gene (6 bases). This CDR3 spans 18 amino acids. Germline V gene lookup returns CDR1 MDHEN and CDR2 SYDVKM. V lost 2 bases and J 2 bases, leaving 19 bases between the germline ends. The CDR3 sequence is CASSLLKKDRPAGNTIYF. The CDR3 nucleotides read TGTGCCAGCAGTTTACTCAAGAAAGACAGGCCCGCTGGAAACACCATATATTTT. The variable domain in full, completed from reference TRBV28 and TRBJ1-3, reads DVKVTQSSRYLVKRTGEKVFLECVQDMDHENMFWYRQDPGLGLRLIYFSYDVKMKEKGDIPEGYSVSREKKERFSLILESASTNQTSMYLCASSLLKKDRPAGNTIYFGEGSWLTVV.

The CDR3 DNA reads as TGTGCCAGCAGTTTTGGTGACACCAATCAGCCCCAGCATTTT. This codes for CASSFGDTNQPQHF. This rearrangement joins TRBV27 to TRBJ1-5; D gene uncertain. The germline V gene encodes CDR1 MNHEY and CDR2 SMNVEV (reference sequence). The CDR3 consists of 14 residues. Trimming left V 3 bases short and J 3 bases short, with 9 bases between.

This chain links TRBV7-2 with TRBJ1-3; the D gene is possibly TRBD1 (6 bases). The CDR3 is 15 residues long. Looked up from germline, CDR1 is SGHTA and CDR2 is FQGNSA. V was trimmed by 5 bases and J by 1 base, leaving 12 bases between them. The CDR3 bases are TGTGCCAGCAGCCAAAGAACAGGGTCTGGAAACACCATATATTTT. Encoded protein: CASSQRTGSGNTIYF. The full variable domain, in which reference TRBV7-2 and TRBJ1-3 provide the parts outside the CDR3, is GAGVSQSPSNKVTEKGKDVELRCDPISGHTALYWYRQSLGQGLEFLIYFQGNSAPDKSGLPSDRFSAERTGGSVSTLTIQRTQQEDSAVYLCASSQRTGSGNTIYFGEGSWLTVV.

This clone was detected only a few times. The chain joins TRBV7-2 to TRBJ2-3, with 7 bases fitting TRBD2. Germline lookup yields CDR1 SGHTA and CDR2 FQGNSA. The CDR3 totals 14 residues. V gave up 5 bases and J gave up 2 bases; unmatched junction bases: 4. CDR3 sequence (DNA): TGTGCCAGCAGCCCGGGACTACCCACAGATACGCAGTATTTT. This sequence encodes CASSPGLPTDTQYF.

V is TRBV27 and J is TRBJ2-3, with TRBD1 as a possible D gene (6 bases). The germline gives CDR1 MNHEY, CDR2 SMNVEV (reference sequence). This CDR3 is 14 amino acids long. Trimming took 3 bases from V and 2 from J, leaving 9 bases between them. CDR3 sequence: CASSFDRNTDTQYF. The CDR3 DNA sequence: TGTGCCAGCAGTTTCGACAGGAACACAGATACGCAGTATTTT.

CDR3 protein: CASSLGFQTYSNQPQHF. CDR3 in DNA: TGTGCCAGCAGCTTGGGTTTCCAGACATATAGCAATCAGCCCCAGCATTTT. The chain has TRBV7-8 and TRBJ1-5; D ambiguous. CDR3 length: 17 residues. From germline, CDR1 is SGHVS and CDR2 FQNEAQ. Trimming left V 3 bases short and J 0 bases short, with 15 bases between.